The present T cell receptor beta chain was sequenced within a study of T-cell memory formation after mild COVID-19. Study conclusions and caveats: CD4+ contracting clones lay mainly in CM and EM, CD8+ ones in EMRA. The finding that pre-infection memory included some responding clones suggested that cross-reactive memory joined.

Employing constant-segment primers, 5'RACE generated TCR alpha and TCR beta cDNA libraries bearing sample barcodes and UMIs. One entry per CDR3 protein, called by TCRdb with MiXCR from the 5' RACE reads. The sample holds hundreds of thousands of distinct CDR3 sequences, around a quarter seen once. With respect to this clonotype: Its antigen is undetermined.

This clonotype was sampled from an adult woman who had mild COVID-19 (a few samples of this study predate the infection). Cell type and time point are not known. The sample taken for sequencing was PBMCs or a T cell subset sorted from them (not recorded which).

The CDR3 nucleotides are TGCGCCAGCAGAGTCGGGAGCAGGGAGACCCAGTACTTC. This gives the protein CASRVGSRETQYF. The gene calls are TRBV10-2 and TRBJ2-5; a possible D gene is TRBD2 (6 bases). The V and J ends lost 6 bases and 5 bases respectively, with 13 bases between them. The CDR3 totals 13 residues. The V gene's germline CDR1 is WSHSY and CDR2 SAAADI.